This T cell receptor (beta chain) was sequenced during a study of vaccination effects on CD4 cells after COVID-19. Overall study findings and caveats: Infection- and vaccine-induced clones contracted markedly late after vaccination.

The germline CDR1 and CDR2 sequences are MNHEY and SVGEGT. Trimming removed 5 bases from V and 1 base from J; junction bases left unmatched: 3. This CDR3 has 15 residues. The table came from immunoSEQ multiplex PCR; TCRdb's copy has only in-frame clones and leaves some out. The data show roughly 41,000 clones, over 65% seen once. ViraFEST assay sequencing came after antigen-specific CD4+ T cells were expanded with viral peptide pools. The authors isolated CD4+ T cells after 10 days of culture. The study found no prior SARS-CoV-2 infection in the vaccine recipients, who tested negative for nucleocapsid antibodies. The researchers cultured some 2 million PBMC per well with 9.5 to 10 IU/ml IL-2 and 8 to 10 ug/ml peptides. Half-medium replacement with IL-2 medium occurred on days 3 and 7. Points on this clone: Its antigen is unknown.

The specimen comprised CD4+ T cells from PBMCs cultured with HCoV-OC43 spike peptides, sampled before COVID-19 vaccination. Subset defined: HCoV-OC43 spike overlapping peptide pool stimulation. The origin of this receptor is a human donor who received a COVID-19 vaccine. The rearrangement links TRBV6-2 or TRBV6-3 to TRBJ2-7, with 12 positions matching TRBD2. The CDR3 loop is CASSRGLAGSYEQYF. CDR3 bases: TGTGCCAGCAGTCGCGGACTAGCGGGGTCCTACGAGCAGTACTTC.